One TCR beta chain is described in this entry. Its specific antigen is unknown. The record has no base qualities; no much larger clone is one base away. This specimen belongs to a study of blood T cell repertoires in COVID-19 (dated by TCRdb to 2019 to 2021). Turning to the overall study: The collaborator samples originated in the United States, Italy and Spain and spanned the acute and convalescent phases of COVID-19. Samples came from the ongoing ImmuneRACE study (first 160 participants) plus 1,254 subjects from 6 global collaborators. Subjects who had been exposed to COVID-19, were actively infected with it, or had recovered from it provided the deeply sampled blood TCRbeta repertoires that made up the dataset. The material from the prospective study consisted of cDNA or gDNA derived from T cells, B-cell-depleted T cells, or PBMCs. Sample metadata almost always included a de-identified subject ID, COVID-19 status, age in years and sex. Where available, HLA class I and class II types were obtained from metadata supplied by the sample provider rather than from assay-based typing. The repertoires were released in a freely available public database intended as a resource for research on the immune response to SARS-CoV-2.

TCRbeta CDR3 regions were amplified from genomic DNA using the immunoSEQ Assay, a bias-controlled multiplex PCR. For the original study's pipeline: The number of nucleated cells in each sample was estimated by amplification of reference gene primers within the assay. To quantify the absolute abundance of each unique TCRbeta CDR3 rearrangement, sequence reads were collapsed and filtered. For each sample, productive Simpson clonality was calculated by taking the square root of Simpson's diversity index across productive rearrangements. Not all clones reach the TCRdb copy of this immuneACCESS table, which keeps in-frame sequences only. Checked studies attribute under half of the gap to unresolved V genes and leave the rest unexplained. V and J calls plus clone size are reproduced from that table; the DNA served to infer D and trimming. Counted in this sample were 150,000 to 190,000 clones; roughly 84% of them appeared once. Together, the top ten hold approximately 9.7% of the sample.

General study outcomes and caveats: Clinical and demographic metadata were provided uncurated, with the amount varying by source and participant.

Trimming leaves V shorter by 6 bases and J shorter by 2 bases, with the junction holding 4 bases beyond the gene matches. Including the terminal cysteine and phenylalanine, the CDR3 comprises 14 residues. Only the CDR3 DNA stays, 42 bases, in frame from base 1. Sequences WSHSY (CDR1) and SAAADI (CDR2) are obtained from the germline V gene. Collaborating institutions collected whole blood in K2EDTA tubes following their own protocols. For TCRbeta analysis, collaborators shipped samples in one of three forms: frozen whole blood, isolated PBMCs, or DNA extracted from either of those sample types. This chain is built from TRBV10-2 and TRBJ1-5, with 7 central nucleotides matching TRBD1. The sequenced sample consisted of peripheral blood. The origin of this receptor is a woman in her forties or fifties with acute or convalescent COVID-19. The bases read TGCGCCAGCAGGGCAACAGGGGGCAATCAGCCCCAGCATTTT. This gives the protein CASRATGGNQPQHF.